This T cell receptor (beta chain) appears in the sequencing data of a study of HIV-infected patients and healthy controls. Study overall: Total CDR3 counts per chain did not differ significantly between patients and controls.

cDNA was made from 500 ng RNA using alpha and beta constant primers. Using multiplexing indices, alpha and beta chain libraries were generated apart by chain-specific third strand synthesis. TCRdb redid the calling of the 5' RACE reads with MiXCR, one entry per CDR3 protein. This table has 6,000 or so distinct CDR3 sequences, around 21% appearing once. Notes on the study in general: The study did not determine the donors' HLA types. The authors saw processing only sixteen HIV-infected individuals as a major limitation on generality.

This CDR3 has 15 residues. Germline assignment: CDR1 LGHDT and CDR2 YNNKEL (reference sequence). Trimming pared 0 bases from V and 0 bases from J, leaving 3 bases between. No cell fractionation was done, so the repertoire covers all unsorted peripheral blood T cells. This clonotype was detected a few times. Its specificity is not known. The genes are TRBV3-1 and TRBJ2-6, with D unresolved. Sequencing was performed on blood, taken before antiretroviral therapy. The TCR was taken from an adult with HIV infection. This CDR3 reads CASSQEGSGANVLTF. DNA for the CDR3: TGTGCCAGCAGCCAAGAAGGCTCTGGGGCCAACGTCCTGACTTTC.